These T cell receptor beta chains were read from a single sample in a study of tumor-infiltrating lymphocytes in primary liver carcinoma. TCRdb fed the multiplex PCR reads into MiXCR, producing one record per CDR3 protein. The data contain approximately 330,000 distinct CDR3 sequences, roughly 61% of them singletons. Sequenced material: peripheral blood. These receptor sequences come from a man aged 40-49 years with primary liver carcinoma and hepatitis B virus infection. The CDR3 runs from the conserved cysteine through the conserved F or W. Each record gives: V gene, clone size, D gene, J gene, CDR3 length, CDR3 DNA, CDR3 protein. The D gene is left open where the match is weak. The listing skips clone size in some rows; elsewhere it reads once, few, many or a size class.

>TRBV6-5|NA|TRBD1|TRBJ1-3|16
TGTGCCAGGAGTTACGCGGGACAGGGATCGGGAAACACCATATATTTT
CARSYAGQGSGNTIYF
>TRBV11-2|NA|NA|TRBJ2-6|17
TGTACCAGCAGCCTATTTCCGTCTAACTCTGGGGCCAACGTCCTGACTTTC
CTSSLFPSNSGANVLTF
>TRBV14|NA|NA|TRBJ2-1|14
TGTGCCAGCAGCCTCCTGGACTACTACAATGAGCAGTTCTTC
CASSLLDYYNEQFF
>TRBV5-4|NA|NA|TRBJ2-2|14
TGTGCCAGCAGCTTCGTAAAAAACACCGGGGAGCTGTTTTTT
CASSFVKNTGELFF
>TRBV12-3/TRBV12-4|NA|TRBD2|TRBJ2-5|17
TGTGCCAGCAGAAGACTAGCGGGAGGGCCAAGAGTAGAAGACCAGTACTTC
CASRRLAGGPRVEDQYF
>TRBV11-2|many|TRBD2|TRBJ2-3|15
TGTGCCAGCAGCTTAGAGGGAGGGACCACAGATACGCAGTATTTT
CASSLEGGTTDTQYF
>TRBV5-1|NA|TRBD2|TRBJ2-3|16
TGCGCCAGCAGCTTGGCGCTAGCGGGAGCTACAGATACGCAGTATTTT
CASSLALAGATDTQYF
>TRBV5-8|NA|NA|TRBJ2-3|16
TGTGCCAGCAACCCGGCCGGTGTGGGAGGCACAGATACGCAGTATTTT
CASNPAGVGGTDTQYF
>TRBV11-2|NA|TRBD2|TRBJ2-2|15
TGTGCCGGCAGCTTAGTACTAGCGGGGGCCAGGGAGCTGTTTTTT
CAGSLVLAGARELFF
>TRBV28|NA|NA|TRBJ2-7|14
TGTGCCAGCAGGCTTGGGCCGGGGGCGCAAGAGCAGTACTTC
CASRLGPGAQEQYF
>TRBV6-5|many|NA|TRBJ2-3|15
TGTGCCAGCAGTTATGGGGGTCCGTTCACAGATACGCAGTATTTT
CASSYGGPFTDTQYF
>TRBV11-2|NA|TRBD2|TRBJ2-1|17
TGCGCCAGAAGCCGGACTAGCGGGAATCGTTTCTACAATGAGCAGTTCTTC
CARSRTSGNRFYNEQFF
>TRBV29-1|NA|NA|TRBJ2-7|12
TGCAGCGCTGTTTTGGGGGAATACGAGCAGTACTTC
CSAVLGEYEQYF
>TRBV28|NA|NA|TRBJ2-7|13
TGTGCCAGCAGTTTGCTGGGGCCCTACGAGCAGTACTTC
CASSLLGPYEQYF
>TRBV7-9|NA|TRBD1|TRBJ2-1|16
TGTGCCAGCAGCTTGGACAGGGAAAGCTCCTACAATGAGCAGTTCTTC
CASSLDRESSYNEQFF
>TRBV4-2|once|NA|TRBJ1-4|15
TGTGCCAGCAGCCCGGTTATGGGACATGAGGGAAAACTGTTTTTT
CASSPVMGHEGKLFF
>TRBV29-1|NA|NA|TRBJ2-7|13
TGCAGCGTTCATAGTGGAAATACCTACGAGCAGTACTTC
CSVHSGNTYEQYF
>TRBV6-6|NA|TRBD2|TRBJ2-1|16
TGTGCCAGCAGTTATCTCGGGGCAGCGGGAGACAATGAACAGCTCTTC
CASSYLGAAGDNEQLF
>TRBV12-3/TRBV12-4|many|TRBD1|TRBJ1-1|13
TGTGCCAGCAGTTTATTACAGGGGACTGAAGCTTTCTTT
CASSLLQGTEAFF
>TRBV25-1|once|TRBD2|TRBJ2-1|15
TGTGCCAGTCAGCCGGGACTAGCGGGATACCATGAGCAGTTCTTC
CASQPGLAGYHEQFF
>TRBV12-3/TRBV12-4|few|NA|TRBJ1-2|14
TGTGCCAGCAGTTTAGGTCTGGGGAGGGATGGCTACGCCTTC
CASSLGLGRDGYAF
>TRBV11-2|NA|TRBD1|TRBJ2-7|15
TGTGCCTGCGGCCGTAACTACAGGGGGTCCTACGAGCAGTACTTC
CACGRNYRGSYEQYF
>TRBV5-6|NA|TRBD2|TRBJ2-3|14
TGTGCCAGCAGCCCTACTAGCGGCACAGATGCGCAGTATTTT
CASSPTSGTDAQYF
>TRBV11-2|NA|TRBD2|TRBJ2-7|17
TGTGCCAGCAGCTACTATCACGCACGACTAGCTGGCTACGAGCAGTACTTC
CASSYYHARLAGYEQYF
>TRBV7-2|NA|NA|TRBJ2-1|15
TGTGCAAGCAGCTTCCGTGCGTACTCCTACAATGAGCAGTTCTTC
CASSFRAYSYNEQFF
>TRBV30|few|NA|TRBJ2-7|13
TGTGCCTGGAGTTTAGGCAGGGGCTACGAGCAGTACTTC
CAWSLGRGYEQYF
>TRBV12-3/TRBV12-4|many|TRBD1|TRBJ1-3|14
TGTGCCAGCACCCTGACAGGGCGCGGAAACACCATATATTTT
CASTLTGRGNTIYF
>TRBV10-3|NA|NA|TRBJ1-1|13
TGTGCCATCAGAAACGGGGAGAACACTGAAGCTTTCTTT
CAIRNGENTEAFF
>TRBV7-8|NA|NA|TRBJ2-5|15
TGTACCAGCAGCTCTCGGGACGGCGCTCGAGAGACCCAGTACTTC
CTSSSRDGARETQYF
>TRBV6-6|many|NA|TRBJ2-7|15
TGTGCCAGCAGTTACAGGGCAGGGGTTCCCTACGAGCAGTACTTC
CASSYRAGVPYEQYF
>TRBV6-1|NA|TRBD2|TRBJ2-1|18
TGTGCCAACAGACCCGACAGGACTAGCGGGAGTCGGTACAATGAGCAGTTCTTC
CANRPDRTSGSRYNEQFF
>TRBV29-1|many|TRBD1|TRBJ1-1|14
TGCAGCGTCCTCCGGACAGGGATGAACACTGAAGCTTTCTTT
CSVLRTGMNTEAFF
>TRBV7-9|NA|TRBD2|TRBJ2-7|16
TGTGCCAGCTCAGAACTAGCGGGAGGGACCACCTACGAGCAGTACTTC
CASSELAGGTTYEQYF
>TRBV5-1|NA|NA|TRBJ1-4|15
TGCGCCAGCAGCTTCGGCCAATCGGCTAATCAAAAACTGTTTTTT
CASSFGQSANQKLFF
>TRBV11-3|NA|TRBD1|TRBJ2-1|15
TGTGCCAGCAGCGACGGACAGGGGAGGTTCAATAAGCAGTTCTTC
CASSDGQGRFNKQFF
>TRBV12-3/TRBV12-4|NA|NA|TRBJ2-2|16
TGTGCCAGCAACCCAACGGGACGGACTAACATCGGGGAGCTGTTTTTT
CASNPTGRTNIGELFF
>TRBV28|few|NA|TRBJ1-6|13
TGTGCCAGCAGCTCGGGGGTGCATTCACCCCTCCACTTT
CASSSGVHSPLHF
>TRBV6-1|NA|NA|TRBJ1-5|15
TGTGCCAACAGTGAACGGCAGGGCGGCTATCAGCCCCAGCATTTT
CANSERQGGYQPQHF
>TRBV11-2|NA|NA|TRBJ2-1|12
TGTGCCAGCAAAGGGAACAGGGTGTCCCTGTTCTTC
CASKGNRVSLFF